The TCR beta chain described here comes from a study of identical twins. Study-wide results and limits: Compared with unrelated sharing, twin-shared out-of-frame alpha sequences had more low-probability sequences. The study drew conclusions from cross-sectional statistical analysis, not from following the same donors.

In its sample, this clonotype was seen many times. The antigen remains undetermined. Template switching (which added a universal primer site) was used, and cDNA carried unique molecular identifiers. TCRdb independently ran MiXCR on the 5' RACE reads; one entry per CDR3 protein. Of hundreds of thousands of distinct CDR3 sequences in the sample, 6% to 6.5% were seen once. This TCR was recovered from a man aged 18 to 35 in good health. The source material was naive T cells sorted from blood.

CDR3 nucleotide sequence: TGCAGCGTTCCCATTTACAATGAGCAGTTCTTC. Translation gives CSVPIYNEQFF. The chain is built from TRBV29-1 and TRBJ2-1, with D unclear. Germline V gives CDR1 SQVTM, CDR2 ANQGSEA. The V gene lost 5 bases and the J gene lost 4 bases, with 6 bases spanning the gap. The length of the CDR3 is 11 residues.